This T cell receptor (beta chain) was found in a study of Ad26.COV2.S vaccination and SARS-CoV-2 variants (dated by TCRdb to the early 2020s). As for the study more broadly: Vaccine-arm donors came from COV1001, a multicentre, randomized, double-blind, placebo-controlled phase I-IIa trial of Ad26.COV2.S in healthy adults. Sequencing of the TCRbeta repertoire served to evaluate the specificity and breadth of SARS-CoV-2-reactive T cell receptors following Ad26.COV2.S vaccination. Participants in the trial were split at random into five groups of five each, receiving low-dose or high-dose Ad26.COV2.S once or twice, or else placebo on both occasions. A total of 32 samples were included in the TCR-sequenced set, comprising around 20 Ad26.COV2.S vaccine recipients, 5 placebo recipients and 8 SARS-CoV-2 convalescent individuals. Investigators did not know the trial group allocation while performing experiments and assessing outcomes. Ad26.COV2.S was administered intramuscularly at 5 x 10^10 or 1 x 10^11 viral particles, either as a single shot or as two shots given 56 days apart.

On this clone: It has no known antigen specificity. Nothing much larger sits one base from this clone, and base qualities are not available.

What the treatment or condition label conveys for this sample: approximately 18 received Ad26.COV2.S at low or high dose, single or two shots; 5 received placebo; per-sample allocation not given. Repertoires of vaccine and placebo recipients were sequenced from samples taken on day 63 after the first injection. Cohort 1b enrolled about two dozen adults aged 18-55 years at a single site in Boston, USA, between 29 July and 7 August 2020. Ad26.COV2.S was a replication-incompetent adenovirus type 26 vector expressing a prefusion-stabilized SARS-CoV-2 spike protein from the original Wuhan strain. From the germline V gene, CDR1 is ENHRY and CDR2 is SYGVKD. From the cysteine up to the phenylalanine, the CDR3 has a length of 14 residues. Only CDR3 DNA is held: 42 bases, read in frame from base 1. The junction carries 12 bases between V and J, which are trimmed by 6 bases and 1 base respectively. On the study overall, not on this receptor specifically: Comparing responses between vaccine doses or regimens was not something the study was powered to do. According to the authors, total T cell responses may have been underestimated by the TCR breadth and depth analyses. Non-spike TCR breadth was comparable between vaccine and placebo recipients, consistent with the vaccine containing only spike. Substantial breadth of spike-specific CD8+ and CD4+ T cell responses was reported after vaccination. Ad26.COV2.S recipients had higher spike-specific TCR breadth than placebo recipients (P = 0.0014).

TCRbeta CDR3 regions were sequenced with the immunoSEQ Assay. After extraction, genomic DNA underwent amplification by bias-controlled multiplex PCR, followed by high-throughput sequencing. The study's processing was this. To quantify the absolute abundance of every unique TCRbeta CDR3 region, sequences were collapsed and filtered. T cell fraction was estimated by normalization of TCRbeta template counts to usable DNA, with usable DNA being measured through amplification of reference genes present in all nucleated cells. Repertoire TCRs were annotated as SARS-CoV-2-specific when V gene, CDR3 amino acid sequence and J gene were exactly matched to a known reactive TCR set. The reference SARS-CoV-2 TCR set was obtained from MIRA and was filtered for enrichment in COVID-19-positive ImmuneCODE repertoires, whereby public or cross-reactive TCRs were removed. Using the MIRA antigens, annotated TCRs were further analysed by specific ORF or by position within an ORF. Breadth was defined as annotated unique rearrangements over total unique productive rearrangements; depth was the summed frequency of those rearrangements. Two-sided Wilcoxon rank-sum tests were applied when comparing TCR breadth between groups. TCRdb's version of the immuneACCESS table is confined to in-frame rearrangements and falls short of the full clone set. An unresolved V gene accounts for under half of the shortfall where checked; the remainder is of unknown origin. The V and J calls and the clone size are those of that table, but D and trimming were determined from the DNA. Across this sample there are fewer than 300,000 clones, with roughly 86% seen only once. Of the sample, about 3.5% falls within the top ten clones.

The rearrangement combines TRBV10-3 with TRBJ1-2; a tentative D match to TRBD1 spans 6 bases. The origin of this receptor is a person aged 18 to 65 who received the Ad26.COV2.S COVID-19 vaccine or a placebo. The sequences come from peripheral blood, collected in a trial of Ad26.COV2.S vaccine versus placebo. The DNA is TGTGCCATCAGGGGGGGCGAGGGTAACTATGGCTACACCTTC. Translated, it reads CAIRGGEGNYGYTF.